These 2 T cell receptor beta chains came from one sample sequenced in a study of CD8 T cells in Susac syndrome. Reverse transcription used about 0.45 to 1 ug RNA and random hexamers. TCRdb reanalysed the immunoSEQ multiplex PCR reads using MiXCR and keeps one entry per CDR3 protein. The sample shows 130,000 to 150,000 distinct CDR3 sequences, roughly 95% of them seen only once. Input material: CD4+ T cells from PBMCs. These receptor sequences come from a human donor in good health.

The V and J genes are TRBV6-5 and TRBJ2-7, with 13 bases aligning to TRBD2. In germline, CDR1 is MNHEY, CDR2 SVGAGI. The CDR3 has 16 amino acids. The V gene end was trimmed by 4 bases and the J gene end by 6 bases; junction bases not matched to a gene: 9. The CDR3, as DNA: TGTGCCAGCAGTTCCCACACTGGACTAGCGGGAGTCGAGCAGTACTTC. Protein sequence: CASSSHTGLAGVEQYF.

The rearrangement joins TRBV28 to TRBJ2-7; tentatively, D is TRBD2 (5 bases). The CDR3 runs 13 residues. The V end was cut by 3 bases, the J end by 1 base, with 7 bases between. Germline assignment: CDR1 MDHEN and CDR2 SYDVKM. CDR3 sequence reads: CASSFRTSYEQYF. The CDR3 nucleotides read TGTGCCAGCAGTTTTAGGACTTCCTACGAGCAGTACTTC.